This T cell receptor (beta chain) was found in a study of Tregs in tolerant kidney transplant recipients. At the level of the study: Recipient PBMCs carried a CFSE label and met irradiated graft donor PBMCs for approximately six days before FACS sorting.

Profiling relied on immunoSEQ multiplex PCR, and the TCRdb table lists in-frame clones only, not all of them. The table has several thousand clones, about 44% seen once. This CDR3 is built from 15 residues. In germline, CDR1 is SNHLY, CDR2 FYNNEI. V dropped 5 bases and J dropped 8; count of bases not matched to a gene: 6. As for this clone: Its antigen is undetermined.

Study outcomes and limitations: No direct test of biological reproducibility was done here.

This clonotype was obtained from a human donor in good health. Input material: CD4+ T cells from blood cultured with allogeneic cells. V usage is TRBV2 and J usage is TRBJ2-3, with 14 bases fitting TRBD2. CDR3 nucleotide sequence: TGTGCCAGCAGTTCGGGACTAGCGGGAGTCGGTACGCAGTATTTT. Translated, it gives CASSSGLAGVGTQYF.